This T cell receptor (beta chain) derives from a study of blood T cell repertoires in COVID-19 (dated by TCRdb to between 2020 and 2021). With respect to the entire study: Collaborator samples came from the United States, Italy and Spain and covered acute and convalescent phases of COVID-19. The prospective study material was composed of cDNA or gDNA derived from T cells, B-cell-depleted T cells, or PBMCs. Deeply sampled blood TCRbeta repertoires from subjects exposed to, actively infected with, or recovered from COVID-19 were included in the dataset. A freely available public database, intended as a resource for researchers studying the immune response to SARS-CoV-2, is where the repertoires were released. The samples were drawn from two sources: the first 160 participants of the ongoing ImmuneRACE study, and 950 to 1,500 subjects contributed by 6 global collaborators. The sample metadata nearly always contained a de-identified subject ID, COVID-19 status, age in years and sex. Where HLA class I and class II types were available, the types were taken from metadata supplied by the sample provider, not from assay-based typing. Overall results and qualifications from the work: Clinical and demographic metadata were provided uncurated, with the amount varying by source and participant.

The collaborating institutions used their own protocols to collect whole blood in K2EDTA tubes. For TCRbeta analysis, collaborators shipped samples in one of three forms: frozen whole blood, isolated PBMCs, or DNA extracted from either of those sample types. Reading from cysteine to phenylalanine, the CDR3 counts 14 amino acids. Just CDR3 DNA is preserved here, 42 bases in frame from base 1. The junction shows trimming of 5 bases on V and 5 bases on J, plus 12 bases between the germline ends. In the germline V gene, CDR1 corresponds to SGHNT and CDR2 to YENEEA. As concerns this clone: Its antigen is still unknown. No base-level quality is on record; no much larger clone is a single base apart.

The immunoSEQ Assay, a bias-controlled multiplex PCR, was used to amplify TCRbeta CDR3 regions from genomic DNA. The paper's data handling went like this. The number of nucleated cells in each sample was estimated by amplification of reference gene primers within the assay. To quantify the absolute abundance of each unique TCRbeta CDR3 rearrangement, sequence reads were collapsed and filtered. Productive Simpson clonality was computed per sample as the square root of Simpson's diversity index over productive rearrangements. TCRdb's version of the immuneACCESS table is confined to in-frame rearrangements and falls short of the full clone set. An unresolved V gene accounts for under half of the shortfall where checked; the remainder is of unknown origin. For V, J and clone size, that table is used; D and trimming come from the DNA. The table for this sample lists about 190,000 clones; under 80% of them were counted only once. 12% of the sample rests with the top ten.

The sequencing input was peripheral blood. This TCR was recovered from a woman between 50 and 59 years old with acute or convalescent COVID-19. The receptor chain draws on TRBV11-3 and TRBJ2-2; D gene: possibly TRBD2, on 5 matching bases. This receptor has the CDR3 CASSLGRDTGELFF. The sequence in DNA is TGTGCCAGCAGCCTGGGGAGAGATACCGGGGAGCTGTTTTTT.